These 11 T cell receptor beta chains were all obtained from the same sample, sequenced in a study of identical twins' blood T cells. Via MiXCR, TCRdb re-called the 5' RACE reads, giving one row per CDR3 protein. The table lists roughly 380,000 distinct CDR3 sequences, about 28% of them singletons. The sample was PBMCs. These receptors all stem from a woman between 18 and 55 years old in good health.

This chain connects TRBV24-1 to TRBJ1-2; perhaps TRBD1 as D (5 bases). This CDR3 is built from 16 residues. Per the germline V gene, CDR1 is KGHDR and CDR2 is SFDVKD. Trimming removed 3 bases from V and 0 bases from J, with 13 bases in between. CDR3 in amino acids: CATSDPGTAANYGYTF. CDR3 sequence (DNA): TGTGCCACCAGTGATCCCGGGACGGCGGCTAACTATGGCTACACCTTC.

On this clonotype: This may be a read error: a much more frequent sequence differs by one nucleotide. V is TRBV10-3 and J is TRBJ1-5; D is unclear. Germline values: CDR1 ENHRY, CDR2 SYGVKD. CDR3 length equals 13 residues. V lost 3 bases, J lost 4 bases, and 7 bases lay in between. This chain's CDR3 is CAISDIPNQPQHF. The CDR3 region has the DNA TGTGCCATCAGTGACATACCAAATCAGCCCCAGCATTTT.

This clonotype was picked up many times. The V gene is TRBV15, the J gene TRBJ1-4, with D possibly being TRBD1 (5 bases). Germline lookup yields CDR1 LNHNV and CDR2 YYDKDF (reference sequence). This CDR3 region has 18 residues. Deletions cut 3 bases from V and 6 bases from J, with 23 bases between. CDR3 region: CATSRGFVAPRGYEKLFF. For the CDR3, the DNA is TGTGCCACCAGCAGGGGTTTTGTAGCCCCGAGGGGATATGAAAAACTGTTTTTT. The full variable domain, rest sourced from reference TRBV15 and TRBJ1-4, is DAMVIQNPRYQVTQFGKPVTLSCSQTLNHNVMYWYQQKSSQAPKLLFHYYDKDFNNEADTPDNFQSRRPNTSFCFLDIRSPGLGDTAMYLCATSRGFVAPRGYEKLFFGSGTQLSVL.

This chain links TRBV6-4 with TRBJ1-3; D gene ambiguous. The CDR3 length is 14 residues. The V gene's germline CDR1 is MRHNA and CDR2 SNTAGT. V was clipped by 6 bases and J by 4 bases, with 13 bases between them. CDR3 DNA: TGTGCCAGCAGATACCGAAGGTCGGGAAACACCATATATTTT. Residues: CASRYRRSGNTIYF.

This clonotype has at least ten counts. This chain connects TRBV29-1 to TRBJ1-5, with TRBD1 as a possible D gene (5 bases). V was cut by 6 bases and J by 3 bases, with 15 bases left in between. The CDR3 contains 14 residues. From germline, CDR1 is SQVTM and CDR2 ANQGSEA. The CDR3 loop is CSVTNSGANQPQHF. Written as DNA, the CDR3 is TGCAGCGTAACTAACTCCGGGGCCAATCAGCCCCAGCATTTT. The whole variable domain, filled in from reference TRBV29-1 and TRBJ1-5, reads SAVISQKPSRDICQRGTSLTIQCQVDSQVTMMFWYRQQPGQSLTLIATANQGSEATYESGFVIDKFPISRPNLTFSTLTVSNMSPEDSSIYLCSVTNSGANQPQHFGDGTRLSIL.

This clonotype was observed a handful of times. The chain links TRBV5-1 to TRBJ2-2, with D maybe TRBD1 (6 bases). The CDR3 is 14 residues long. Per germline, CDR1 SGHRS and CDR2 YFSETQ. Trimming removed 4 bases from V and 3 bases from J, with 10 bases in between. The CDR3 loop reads CASSGRQDTGELFF. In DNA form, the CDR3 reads TGCGCCAGCAGCGGTAGACAGGACACCGGGGAGCTGTTTTTT.

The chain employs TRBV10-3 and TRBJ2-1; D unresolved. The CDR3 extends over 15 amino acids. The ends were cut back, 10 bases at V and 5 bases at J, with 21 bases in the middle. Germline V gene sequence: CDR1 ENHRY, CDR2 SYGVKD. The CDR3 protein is CASLRLLSAHNEQFF. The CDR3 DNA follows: TGTGCCAGCCTTCGACTCCTGTCGGCTCACAATGAGCAGTTCTTC.

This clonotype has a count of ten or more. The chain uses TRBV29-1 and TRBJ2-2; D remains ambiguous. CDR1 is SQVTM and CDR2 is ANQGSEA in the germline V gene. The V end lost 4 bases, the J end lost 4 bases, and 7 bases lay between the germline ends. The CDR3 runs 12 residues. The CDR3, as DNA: TGCAGCGTTGTAGTTGGCACCGGGGAGCTGTTTTTT. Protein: CSVVVGTGELFF.

The CDR3 loop reads CASSQGSSGGSYEQYF. In nucleotides, the CDR3 is TGTGCCAGCAGCCAAGGTAGTAGCGGGGGAAGCTACGAGCAGTACTTC. V gene TRBV4-2 combines with J gene TRBJ2-7; 9 bases map to TRBD2. V shed 1 base, J shed 3 bases, and the junction held 7 bases outside the gene matches. Germline lookup yields CDR1 LGHNA and CDR2 YNFKEQ. The CDR3 is 16 residues long.

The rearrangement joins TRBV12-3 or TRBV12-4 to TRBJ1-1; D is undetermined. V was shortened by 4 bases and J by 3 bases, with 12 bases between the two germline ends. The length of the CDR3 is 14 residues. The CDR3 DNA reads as TGTGCCAGCAGTTCCACGACTGGATACACTGAAGCTTTCTTT. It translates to CASSSTTGYTEAFF.

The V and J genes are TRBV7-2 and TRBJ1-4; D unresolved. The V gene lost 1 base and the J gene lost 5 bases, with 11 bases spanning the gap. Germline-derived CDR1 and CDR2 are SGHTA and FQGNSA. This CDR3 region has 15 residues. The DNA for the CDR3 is TGTGCCAGCAGCTTAGGGCCCGTTATGAATGAAAAACTGTTTTTT. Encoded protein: CASSLGPVMNEKLFF.